Shown below are 3 T cell receptor beta chains from a single sample sequenced in a study of T cell clonality in common variable immunodeficiency. Data came from immunoSEQ multiplex PCR; TCRdb stores just in-frame clones and leaves some out. Observed in the sample are roughly 70,000 clones, none of them singletons. The sample consisted of peripheral blood mononuclear cells. These receptors were obtained from a person aged 18-69 years in good health.

Many counts were recorded for this clone. The read finishes 3 residues shy of the CDR3 end, and the germline J gene is used to complete it. The genes are TRBV20-1 and TRBJ2-1; 12 nucleotides line up with TRBD2. With V trimmed by 5 bases and J by 9 bases, 5 bases remained unmatched. In germline, CDR1 is DFQATT, CDR2 SNEGSKA (reference sequence). This CDR3 region has 13 residues. The CDR3 DNA, read in part, is TGCAGTGCTGGACTAGCGGGGTTGCGTGAG. This translates into CSAGLAGLRE. The CDR3 as a whole reads CSAGLAGLREQFF.

This clone has a count of ten or more. The observed sequence ends 3 residues before the CDR3 terminus, with the missing tail filled in from the germline J gene. The J gene is TRBJ2-3, the V gene TRBV6-4, with 8 bases identical to TRBD2. V trimming: 2 bases; J trimming: 2 bases; junction bases outside the gene matches: 0. The germline CDR1 and CDR2 sequences are MRHNA and SNTAGT. The CDR3 is made up of 14 amino acids. CDR3 DNA (partial): TGTGCCAGCAGTGACGGACTAGCCACAGATACG. It encodes CASSDGLATDT. From start to end, the CDR3 is CASSDGLATDTQYF.

This clone was seen many times. Sequencing ends 3 residues short of the CDR3 end; the germline J gene provides the rest. The chain joins TRBV6-1 to TRBJ1-4; D remains ambiguous. CDR3 length: 15 amino acids. The ends were cut back, 2 bases at V and 5 bases at J, with 12 bases in the middle. Germline V lookup: CDR1 MNHNS, CDR2 SASEGT. The sequenced CDR3 bases are TGTGCCAGCAGTGAATACGTCGTAGGGAATGAAAAA. Translated: CASSEYVVGNEK. The entire CDR3 sequence reads CASSEYVVGNEKLFF.